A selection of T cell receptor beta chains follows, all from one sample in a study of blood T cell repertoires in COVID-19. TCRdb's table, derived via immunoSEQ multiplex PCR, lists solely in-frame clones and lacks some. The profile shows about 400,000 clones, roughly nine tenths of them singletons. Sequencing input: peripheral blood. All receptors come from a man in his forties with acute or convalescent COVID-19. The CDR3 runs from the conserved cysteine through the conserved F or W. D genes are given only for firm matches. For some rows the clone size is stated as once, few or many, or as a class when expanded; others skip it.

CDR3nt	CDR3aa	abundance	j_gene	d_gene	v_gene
TGCGCCAGCAGCTTATCCAGGGGTCAAGAGACCCAGTACTTC	CASSLSRGQETQYF	-	TRBJ2-5	-	TRBV5-1
TGTGCCAGCAGCAAACTACCTCCGACAGGGGGTCCCCAAGAGACCCAGTACTTC	CASSKLPPTGGPQETQYF	few	TRBJ2-5	-	TRBV21-1
TGTGCCAGCAGTTTTCAGGCTAACTATGGCTACACCTTC	CASSFQANYGYTF	once	TRBJ1-2	-	TRBV28
TGTGCCAGCAGCCAAAACTGGGGAAACACCATATATTTT	CASSQNWGNTIYF	-	TRBJ1-3	-	TRBV11-3
TGCGCCAGCAGCTTGGAATTTCCAGCGGGAAACACCGGGGAGCTGTTTTTT	CASSLEFPAGNTGELFF	-	TRBJ2-2	TRBD2	TRBV5-1
TGTGCCAGCAGTTGGGGCGGCAGGAGTTCACCCCTCCACTTT	CASSWGGRSSPLHF	-	TRBJ1-6	-	TRBV27
TGCGCCAGCAGTGAGTCAGGGCTAGCGCCTTACAATGAGCAGTTCTTC	CASSESGLAPYNEQFF	-	TRBJ2-1	-	TRBV10-1
TGTGCCAGCAGCATCACCACAGGGAACACTGAAGCTTTCTTT	CASSITTGNTEAFF	-	TRBJ1-1	-	TRBV11-2
TGTGCCAGCTCACGATCCGGGACAGAGAGCAATCAGCCCCAGCATTTT	CASSRSGTESNQPQHF	once	TRBJ1-5	TRBD1	TRBV18
TGTGCCAGCAGCTTGAAGGTAGCGGGAGAAGAGACCCAGTACTTC	CASSLKVAGEETQYF	-	TRBJ2-5	TRBD2	TRBV5-5
TGCGCCAGCAGCAGGGACAGCGGAAAAACTGAAGCTTTCTTT	CASSRDSGKTEAFF	-	TRBJ1-1	TRBD1	TRBV5-1
TGTGCCAGCAGTTTAAGCCTGGGGAGGCGAAACACCATATATTTT	CASSLSLGRRNTIYF	once	TRBJ1-3	-	TRBV28
TGTGCCAGTAGTGGCCGGGACACTAATCAGCCCCAGCATTTT	CASSGRDTNQPQHF	once	TRBJ1-5	-	TRBV19
TGCGCCAGCAGCTTGGTAAGGGGCGAAAATTCACCCCTCCACTTT	CASSLVRGENSPLHF	-	TRBJ1-6	-	TRBV5-1
TGTGCCAGCAGTAAAAGACACAATAGCAATCAGCCCCAGCATTTT	CASSKRHNSNQPQHF	-	TRBJ1-5	-	TRBV6-5
TGTGCCAGTAGACTCCAAGGGGGCTATGGCTACACCTTC	CASRLQGGYGYTF	once	TRBJ1-2	-	TRBV19
TGTGCCAGCAGCGGCCGTCGGGGGAACACTGAAGCTTTCTTT	CASSGRRGNTEAFF	-	TRBJ1-1	-	TRBV4-2
TGTGCCTCCCAGGGGAGCAGGCGGCTCACTGAAGCTTTCTTT	CASQGSRRLTEAFF	-	TRBJ1-1	-	TRBV6-5
TGCGCCAGCAGCGGGACGACAGGTCCGGCAGATACGCAGTATTTT	CASSGTTGPADTQYF	-	TRBJ2-3	-	TRBV5-1
TGTGCCAGCAGCACCACTAGCGGGAGGGGGGAGACCCAGTACTTC	CASSTTSGRGETQYF	-	TRBJ2-5	TRBD2	TRBV7-9
TGTGCCAGCAGTGAAGGGGACAGCCCTTCCTACGAGCAGTACTTC	CASSEGDSPSYEQYF	medium-sized	TRBJ2-7	TRBD1	TRBV6-1
TGCAGCGTGGCCAGGGCTCCCTCCCAGCCCCAGCATTTT	CSVARAPSQPQHF	-	TRBJ1-5	-	TRBV29-1
TGTGCCAGTAGTCCCCGGAACTATGGCTACACCTTC	CASSPRNYGYTF	-	TRBJ1-2	-	TRBV19
TGTGCCTGGAGCCGGGACAGACAAGAGACCCAGTACTTC	CAWSRDRQETQYF	once	TRBJ2-5	TRBD1	TRBV30
TGTGCCAGCAGCTTTAGTTCGTTGTTCTACGAGCAGTACTTC	CASSFSSLFYEQYF	-	TRBJ2-7	-	TRBV5-6
TGTGCCAGCAGTGCCCGGACACGCGCTAATGAAAAACTGTTTTTT	CASSARTRANEKLFF	-	TRBJ1-4	-	TRBV6-2/TRBV6-3
TGTGCCTGGAGTCTATCCGGGACTAACTATGGCTACACCTTC	CAWSLSGTNYGYTF	-	TRBJ1-2	-	TRBV30
TGCAGCGTTGAATCGGCAGGGGGATTCCAAGAGACCCAGTACTTC	CSVESAGGFQETQYF	-	TRBJ2-5	TRBD1	TRBV29-1
TGTGCCAGCAGTTACGCGCGGCCAAATAACTACGAGCAGTACTTC	CASSYARPNNYEQYF	-	TRBJ2-7	-	TRBV6-5
TGCGCCAGCAGCCAAGCCTTACAGGTTCGCTCTGGAAACACCATATATTTT	CASSQALQVRSGNTIYF	-	TRBJ1-3	-	TRBV4-3
TGTGCCAGTAGTATAGGACCGGGTTCTTATGGCTACACCTTC	CASSIGPGSYGYTF	once	TRBJ1-2	-	TRBV19
TGTGCCAGTCACAGGGACAGACTGGGGGGCACAGATACGCAGTATTTT	CASHRDRLGGTDTQYF	-	TRBJ2-3	TRBD1	TRBV7-8
TGTGCCAGCAGCCCAGACAACTCACATGGGGAGCTGTTTTTT	CASSPDNSHGELFF	-	TRBJ2-2	-	TRBV5-4
TGTGCCAGCAGTGACAGAGAAAACAATGAGCAGTTCTTC	CASSDRENNEQFF	-	TRBJ2-1	-	TRBV12-3/TRBV12-4
TGCGCCAGCAGCCCAGCGGGACAAATCACCGGGGAGCTGTTTTTT	CASSPAGQITGELFF	-	TRBJ2-2	-	TRBV5-1
TGTGCCAGCAGCCCCCGGGACAGGGGTTGGGAGACCCAGTACTTC	CASSPRDRGWETQYF	-	TRBJ2-5	-	TRBV21-1
TGTGCCAGCAGCCTCCAGGCCTACGAGCAGTACTTC	CASSLQAYEQYF	-	TRBJ2-7	-	TRBV28
TGTGCCAGCAGCTTCTCGGGGGACACAGATACGCAGTATTTT	CASSFSGDTDTQYF	-	TRBJ2-3	-	TRBV7-3
TGTGCCAGCAATCAGGGGAGTTGGGGCTACACCTTC	CASNQGSWGYTF	-	TRBJ1-2	-	TRBV5-6
TGTGCCACCAGTTCAGGAAATGAGCAGTTCTTC	CATSSGNEQFF	-	TRBJ2-1	-	TRBV24-1
TGCGCCAGCAGACCCCCAAAAGTCGGGGGGCGGTTTGGCTACACCTTC	CASRPPKVGGRFGYTF	-	TRBJ1-2	-	TRBV5-1
TGTGCCAGCAGTTACTTCAGGGGAGACGGCTACACCTTC	CASSYFRGDGYTF	-	TRBJ1-2	-	TRBV6-5
TGTGCCATTAGGGACAGGAACACCGGGGAGCTGTTTTTT	CAIRDRNTGELFF	-	TRBJ2-2	TRBD1	TRBV10-3
TGTGCCAGCAGCGGGCGGGACGGCTACGAGCAGTACTTC	CASSGRDGYEQYF	-	TRBJ2-7	-	TRBV21-1
TGTGCCAGCAGTGAAGAACAGGGGTCAGGTGAAAAACTGTTTTTT	CASSEEQGSGEKLFF	-	TRBJ1-4	TRBD1	TRBV2
TGTGCCAGCAGTGCGGACAGCCCAAATTCACCCCTCCACTTT	CASSADSPNSPLHF	few	TRBJ1-6	-	TRBV2
TGTGCCAGCAGCTTCCCGGGATCCTACTCCAATGAGCAGTTCTTC	CASSFPGSYSNEQFF	-	TRBJ2-1	-	TRBV7-2
TGTGCCAGCTCACAGCCCGGCTACGAGCAGTACTTC	CASSQPGYEQYF	-	TRBJ2-7	-	TRBV18
TGCAGCGTTGAATGGGCTCCCGTCTATGGCTACACCTTC	CSVEWAPVYGYTF	-	TRBJ1-2	-	TRBV29-1
TGTGCCAGCAGTCGGACAGGGCGAAACACCATATATTTT	CASSRTGRNTIYF	-	TRBJ1-3	TRBD1	TRBV12-3/TRBV12-4
TGCGCCAGCAGCCAAGGACACAGTCTCTCCTACGAGCAGTACTTC	CASSQGHSLSYEQYF	-	TRBJ2-7	-	TRBV4-1
TGTGCCAGCGCGGGACAGACCCATCAGCCCCAGCATTTT	CASAGQTHQPQHF	-	TRBJ1-5	TRBD1	TRBV28
TGTGCCAGCAGTTTTGAATTCCCGACAGGGGCCTACGAGCAGTACTTC	CASSFEFPTGAYEQYF	-	TRBJ2-7	TRBD1	TRBV6-5
TGTGCCAGCAGTGATGGGACAGGGGTAACCTACGAGCAGTACTTC	CASSDGTGVTYEQYF	-	TRBJ2-7	TRBD1	TRBV6-1